Sequencing of this T cell receptor (beta chain) was carried out in a study of blood T cells in healthy people across ages. Using a J-beta primer mix together with a sample-barcoded 5' primer, a second PCR was run for roughly 7 to 12 cycles. One entry per CDR3 protein, called by TCRdb with MiXCR from the 5' RACE reads. The data contain about 680,000 distinct CDR3 sequences, around 45% of them seen just once; the ten biggest clones take up around a third. Germline CDR1 is SQVTM and CDR2 is ANQGSEA. V was pared by 4 bases and J by 3 bases, with 9 bases of the junction left unmatched. CDR3 size: 15 residues.

The chain combines TRBV29-1 with TRBJ1-2, with 9 bases identical to TRBD1. Sequenced: blood. The source is a woman aged 60 to 75 in good health. Here the CDR3 reads CSVGRQGGGDYGYTF. The DNA for the CDR3 is TGCAGCGTTGGACGACAGGGGGGAGGTGACTATGGCTACACCTTC.